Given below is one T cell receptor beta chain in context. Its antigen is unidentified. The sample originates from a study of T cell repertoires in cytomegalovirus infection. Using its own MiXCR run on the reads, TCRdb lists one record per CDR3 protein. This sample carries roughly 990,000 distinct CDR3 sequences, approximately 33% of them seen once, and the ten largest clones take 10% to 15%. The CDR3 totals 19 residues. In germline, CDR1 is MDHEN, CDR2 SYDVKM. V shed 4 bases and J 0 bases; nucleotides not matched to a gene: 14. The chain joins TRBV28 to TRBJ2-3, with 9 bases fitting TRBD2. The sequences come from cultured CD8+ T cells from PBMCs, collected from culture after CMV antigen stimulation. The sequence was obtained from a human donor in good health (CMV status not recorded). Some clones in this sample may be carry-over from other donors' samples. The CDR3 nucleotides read TGTGCCAGCAGTTCGGCGCGGGGGGGCATTTCCGAGAGCACAGATACGCAGTATTTT. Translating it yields CASSSARGGISESTDTQYF.